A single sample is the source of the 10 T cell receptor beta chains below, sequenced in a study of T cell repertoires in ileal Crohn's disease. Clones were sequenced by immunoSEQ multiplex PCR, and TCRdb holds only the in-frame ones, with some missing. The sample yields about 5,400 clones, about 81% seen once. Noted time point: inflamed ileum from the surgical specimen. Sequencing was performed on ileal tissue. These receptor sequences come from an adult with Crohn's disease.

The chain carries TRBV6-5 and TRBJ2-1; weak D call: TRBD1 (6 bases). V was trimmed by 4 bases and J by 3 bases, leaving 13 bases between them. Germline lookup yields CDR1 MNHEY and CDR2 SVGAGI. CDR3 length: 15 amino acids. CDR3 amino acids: CASSLIQGFYNEQFF. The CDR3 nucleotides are TGTGCCAGCAGTTTAATACAGGGATTCTACAATGAGCAGTTCTTC.

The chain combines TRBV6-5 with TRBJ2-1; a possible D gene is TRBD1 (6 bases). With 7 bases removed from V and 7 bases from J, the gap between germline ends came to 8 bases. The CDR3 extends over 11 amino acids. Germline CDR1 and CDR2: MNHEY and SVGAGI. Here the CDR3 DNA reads TGTGCCAGCACTACAGGGAATGAGCAGTTCTTC. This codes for CASTTGNEQFF.

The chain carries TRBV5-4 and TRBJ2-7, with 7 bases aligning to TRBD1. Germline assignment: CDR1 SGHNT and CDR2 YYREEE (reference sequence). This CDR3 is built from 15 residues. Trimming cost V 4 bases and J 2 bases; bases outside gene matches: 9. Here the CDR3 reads CASSLSGGRTYEQYF. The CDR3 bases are TGTGCCAGCAGCCTATCAGGGGGTAGGACCTACGAGCAGTACTTC.

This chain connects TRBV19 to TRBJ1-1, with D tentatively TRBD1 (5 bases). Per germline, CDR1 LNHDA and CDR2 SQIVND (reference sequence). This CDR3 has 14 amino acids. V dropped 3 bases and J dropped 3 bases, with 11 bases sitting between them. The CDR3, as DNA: TGTGCCAGTAGTATCCCGGGACGGGACACTGAAGCTTTCTTT. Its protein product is CASSIPGRDTEAFF.

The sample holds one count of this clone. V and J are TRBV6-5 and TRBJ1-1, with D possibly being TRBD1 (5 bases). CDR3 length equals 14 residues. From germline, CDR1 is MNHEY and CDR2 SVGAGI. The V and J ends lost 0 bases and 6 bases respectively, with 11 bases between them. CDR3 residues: CASSYSRQGSEAFF. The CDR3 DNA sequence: TGTGCCAGCAGTTACTCGAGGCAGGGATCTGAAGCTTTCTTT.

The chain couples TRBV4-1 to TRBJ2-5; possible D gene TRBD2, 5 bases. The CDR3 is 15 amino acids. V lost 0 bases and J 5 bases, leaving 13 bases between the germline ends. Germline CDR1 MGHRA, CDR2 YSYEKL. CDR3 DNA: TGCGCCAGCAGCCAAGAGGGAACTAGTGTTGAGACCCAGTACTTC. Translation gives CASSQEGTSVETQYF.

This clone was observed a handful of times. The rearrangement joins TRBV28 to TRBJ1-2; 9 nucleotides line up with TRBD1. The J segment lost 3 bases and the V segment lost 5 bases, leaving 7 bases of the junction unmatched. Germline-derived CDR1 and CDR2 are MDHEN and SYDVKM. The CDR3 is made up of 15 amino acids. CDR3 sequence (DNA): TGTGCCAGCAGTACAGGGGGCTCGGGGGACTATGGCTACACCTTC. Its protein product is CASSTGGSGDYGYTF.

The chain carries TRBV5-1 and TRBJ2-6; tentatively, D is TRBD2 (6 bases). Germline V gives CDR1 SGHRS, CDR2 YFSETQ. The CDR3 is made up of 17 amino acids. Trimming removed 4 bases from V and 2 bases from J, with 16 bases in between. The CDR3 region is CASSRDFGFTGANVLTF. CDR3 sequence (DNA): TGCGCCAGCAGCCGGGACTTTGGCTTCACTGGGGCCAACGTCCTGACTTTC.

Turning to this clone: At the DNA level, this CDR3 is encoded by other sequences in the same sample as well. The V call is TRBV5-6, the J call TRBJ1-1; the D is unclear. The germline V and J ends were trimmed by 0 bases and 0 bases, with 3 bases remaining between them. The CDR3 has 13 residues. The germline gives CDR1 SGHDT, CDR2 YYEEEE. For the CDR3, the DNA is TGTGCCAGCAGCTTGGTCTTGAACACTGAAGCTTTCTTT. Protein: CASSLVLNTEAFF.

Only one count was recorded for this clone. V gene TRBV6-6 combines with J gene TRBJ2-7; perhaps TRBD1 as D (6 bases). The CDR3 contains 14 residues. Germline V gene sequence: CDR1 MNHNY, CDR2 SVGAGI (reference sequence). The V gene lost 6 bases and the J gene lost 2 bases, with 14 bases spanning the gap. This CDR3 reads CASRPVDRPYEQYF. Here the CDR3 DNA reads TGTGCCAGCAGACCCGTCGACAGGCCCTACGAGCAGTACTTC.